This TCR beta chain derives from a study of T-cell memory formation after mild COVID-19. Regarding the study as a whole: Among CD4+ contracting clones, most were CM and EM, and CD8+ ones EMRA. The study found balanced CD4/CD8 in clones contracting day 15 to 85 and a CD4+ lean in later expanders. There was no confirmation that second-wave clones peaking on day 37 were SARS-CoV-2 specific.

Points on this clonotype: Its target is unknown.

TCRdb reanalysed the 5' RACE reads using MiXCR and keeps one entry per CDR3 protein. Found here are 300,000 to 400,000 distinct CDR3 sequences, approximately 27% of them singletons; the top ten hold about 13%. This sequence originates from an adult woman who had mild COVID-19 (a few samples of this study predate the infection). Cell type and time point are not known. Sequenced material: PBMCs or a T cell subset sorted from them (not recorded which).

The CDR3, as DNA: TGTGCCAGCAGCCCCATGCCGGGGAACACTGAAGCTTTCTTT. It translates to CASSPMPGNTEAFF. The rearrangement joins TRBV9 to TRBJ1-1; D call uncertain. V lost 4 bases, J lost 1 base, and 11 bases lay in between. The CDR3 consists of 14 residues. Germline V gene lookup returns CDR1 SGDLS and CDR2 YYNGEE.